This T cell receptor beta chain came from a study of T cells in women clearing cervical HPV infection. The repertoire was sequenced with immunoSEQ multiplex PCR; TCRdb's copy has only in-frame clones and lacks some. The table for this sample gives tens of thousands of clones. Worth noting for this clone: The CDR3 is cut off 3 residues early in the read; its end comes from the germline J gene.

CDR3 size: 13 residues. Looked up from germline, CDR1 is SEHNR and CDR2 is FQNEAQ (reference sequence). This clonotype was obtained from a woman aged 18 to 69 with a cervical HPV16 infection that either progressed to CIN3+ or cleared (not recorded which). The sample taken for sequencing was blood buffy coat. The rearrangement joins TRBV7-9 to TRBJ1-2; no clear D. CDR3: CASSFRVGNDYTF. CDR3 bases read: TGTGCCAGCAGCTTTAGGGTTGGCAATGAC.